This record looks at one TCR beta chain sequence and its context. The source of the sample is a study of Tregs in tolerant kidney transplant recipients. Data came from immunoSEQ multiplex PCR; TCRdb stores just in-frame clones and leaves some out. The sample contains roughly 68,000 clones, about 83% of which appear only once. The CDR3 contains 17 residues. After removal of 0 bases from V and 7 bases from J, the junction contained 14 bases not matched to a gene. Germline V gives CDR1 KGHSH, CDR2 LQKENI. Sequences were obtained from CD4+ T cells from blood. This TCR was recovered from a human donor in good health. This rearrangement joins TRBV18 to TRBJ1-2; TRBD1 matches at 7 bases. The CDR3 coding sequence is TGTGCCAGCTCACCACCTCAAGGGCCAGGGGGTAATACTGGCTACACCTTC. Its protein product is CASSPPQGPGGNTGYTF.